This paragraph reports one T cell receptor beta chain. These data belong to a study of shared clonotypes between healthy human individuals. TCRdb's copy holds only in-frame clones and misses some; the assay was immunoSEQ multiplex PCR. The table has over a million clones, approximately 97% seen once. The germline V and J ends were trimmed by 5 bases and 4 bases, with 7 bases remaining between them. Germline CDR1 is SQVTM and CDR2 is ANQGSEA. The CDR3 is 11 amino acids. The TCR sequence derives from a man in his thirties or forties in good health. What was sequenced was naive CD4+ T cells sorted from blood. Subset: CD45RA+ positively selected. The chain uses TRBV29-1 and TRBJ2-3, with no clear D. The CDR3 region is CSVSASDTQYF. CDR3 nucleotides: TGCAGCGTTAGTGCTTCAGATACGCAGTATTTT.